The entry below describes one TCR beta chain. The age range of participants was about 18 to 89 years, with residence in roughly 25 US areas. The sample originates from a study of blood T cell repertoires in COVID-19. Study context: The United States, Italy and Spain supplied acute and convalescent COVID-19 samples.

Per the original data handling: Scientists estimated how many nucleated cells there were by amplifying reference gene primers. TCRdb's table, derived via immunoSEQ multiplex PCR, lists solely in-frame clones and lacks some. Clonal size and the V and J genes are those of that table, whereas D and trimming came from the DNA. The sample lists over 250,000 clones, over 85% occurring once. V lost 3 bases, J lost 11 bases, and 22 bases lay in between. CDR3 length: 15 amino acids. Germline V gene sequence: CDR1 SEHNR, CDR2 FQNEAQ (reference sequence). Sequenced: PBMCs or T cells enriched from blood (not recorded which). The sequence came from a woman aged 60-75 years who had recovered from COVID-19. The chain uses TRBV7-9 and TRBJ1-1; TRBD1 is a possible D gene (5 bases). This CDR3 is CASSFTSPDRFGAFF. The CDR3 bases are TGTGCCAGCAGCTTCACTAGCCCTGACAGATTCGGGGCTTTCTTT.